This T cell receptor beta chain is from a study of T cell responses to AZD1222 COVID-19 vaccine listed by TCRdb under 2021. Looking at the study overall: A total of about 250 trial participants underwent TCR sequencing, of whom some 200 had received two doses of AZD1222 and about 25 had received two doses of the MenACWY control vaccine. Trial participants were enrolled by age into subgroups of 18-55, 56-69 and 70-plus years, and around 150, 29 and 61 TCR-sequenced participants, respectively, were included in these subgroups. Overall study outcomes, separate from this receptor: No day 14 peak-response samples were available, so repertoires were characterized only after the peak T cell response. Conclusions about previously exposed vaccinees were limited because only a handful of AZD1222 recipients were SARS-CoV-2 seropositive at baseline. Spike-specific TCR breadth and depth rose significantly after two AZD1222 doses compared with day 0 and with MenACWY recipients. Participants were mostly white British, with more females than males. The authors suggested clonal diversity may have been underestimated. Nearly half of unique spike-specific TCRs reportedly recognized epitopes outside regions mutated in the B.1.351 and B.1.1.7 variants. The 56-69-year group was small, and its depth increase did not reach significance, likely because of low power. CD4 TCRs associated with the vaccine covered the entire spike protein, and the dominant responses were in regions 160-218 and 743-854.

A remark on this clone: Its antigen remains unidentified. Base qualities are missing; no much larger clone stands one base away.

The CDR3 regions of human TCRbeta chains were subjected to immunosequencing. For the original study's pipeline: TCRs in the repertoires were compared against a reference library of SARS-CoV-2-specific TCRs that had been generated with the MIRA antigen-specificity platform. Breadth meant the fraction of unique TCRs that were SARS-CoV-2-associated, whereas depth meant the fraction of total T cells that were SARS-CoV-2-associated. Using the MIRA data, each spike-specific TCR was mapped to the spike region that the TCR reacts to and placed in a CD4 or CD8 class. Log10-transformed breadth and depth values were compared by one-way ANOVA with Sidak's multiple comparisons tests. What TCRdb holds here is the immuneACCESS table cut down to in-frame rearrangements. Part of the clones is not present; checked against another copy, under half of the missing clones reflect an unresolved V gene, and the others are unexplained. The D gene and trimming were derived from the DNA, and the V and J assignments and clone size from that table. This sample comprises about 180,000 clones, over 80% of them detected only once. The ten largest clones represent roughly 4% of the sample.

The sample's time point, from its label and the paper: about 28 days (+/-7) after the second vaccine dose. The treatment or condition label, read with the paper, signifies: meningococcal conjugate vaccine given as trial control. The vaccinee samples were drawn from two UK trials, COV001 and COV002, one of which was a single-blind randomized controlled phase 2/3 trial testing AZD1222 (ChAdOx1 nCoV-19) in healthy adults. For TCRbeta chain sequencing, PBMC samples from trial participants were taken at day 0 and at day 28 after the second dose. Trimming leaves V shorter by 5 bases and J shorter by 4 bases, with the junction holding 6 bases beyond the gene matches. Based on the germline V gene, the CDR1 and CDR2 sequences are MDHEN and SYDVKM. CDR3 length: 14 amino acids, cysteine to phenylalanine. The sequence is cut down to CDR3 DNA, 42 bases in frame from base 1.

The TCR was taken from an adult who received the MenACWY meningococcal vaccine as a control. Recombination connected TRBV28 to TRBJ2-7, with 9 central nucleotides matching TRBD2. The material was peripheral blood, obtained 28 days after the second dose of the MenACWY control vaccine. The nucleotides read TGTGCCAGCAGTCCGGGACTAGCTGAGTACGAGCAGTACTTC. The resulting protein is CASSPGLAEYEQYF.